The clone carrying this T cell receptor beta chain turned up a few times. Its specificity is not known. Germline V gene lookup returns CDR1 SGHAT and CDR2 FQDESV (reference sequence). V lost 10 bases and J 2 bases, leaving 9 bases between the germline ends. CDR3 size: 13 residues. Specified treatment: approximately 10-day PBMC culture with coronavirus spike peptide pools or control peptides (ViraFEST assay). The data derive from a study of vaccination and CD4 T cells after COVID-19. Sequencing of cultured CD4+ T cell DNA used the Oncomine TCR Beta short-read assay. TCRdb reprocessed the PCR reads via MiXCR and lists one record per CDR3 protein. The table lists about 19,000 distinct CDR3 sequences, roughly 23% of them singletons, with roughly 8.5% in the top ten.

Sequenced sample: cultured CD4+ T cells from blood. This sequence was found in a human donor with COVID-19. The chain has TRBV11-1 and TRBJ1-6, with D unclear. As DNA, the CDR3 is TGTGCCACCTCGCTCGCCTATAATTCACCCCTCCACTTT. Translating it yields CATSLAYNSPLHF.